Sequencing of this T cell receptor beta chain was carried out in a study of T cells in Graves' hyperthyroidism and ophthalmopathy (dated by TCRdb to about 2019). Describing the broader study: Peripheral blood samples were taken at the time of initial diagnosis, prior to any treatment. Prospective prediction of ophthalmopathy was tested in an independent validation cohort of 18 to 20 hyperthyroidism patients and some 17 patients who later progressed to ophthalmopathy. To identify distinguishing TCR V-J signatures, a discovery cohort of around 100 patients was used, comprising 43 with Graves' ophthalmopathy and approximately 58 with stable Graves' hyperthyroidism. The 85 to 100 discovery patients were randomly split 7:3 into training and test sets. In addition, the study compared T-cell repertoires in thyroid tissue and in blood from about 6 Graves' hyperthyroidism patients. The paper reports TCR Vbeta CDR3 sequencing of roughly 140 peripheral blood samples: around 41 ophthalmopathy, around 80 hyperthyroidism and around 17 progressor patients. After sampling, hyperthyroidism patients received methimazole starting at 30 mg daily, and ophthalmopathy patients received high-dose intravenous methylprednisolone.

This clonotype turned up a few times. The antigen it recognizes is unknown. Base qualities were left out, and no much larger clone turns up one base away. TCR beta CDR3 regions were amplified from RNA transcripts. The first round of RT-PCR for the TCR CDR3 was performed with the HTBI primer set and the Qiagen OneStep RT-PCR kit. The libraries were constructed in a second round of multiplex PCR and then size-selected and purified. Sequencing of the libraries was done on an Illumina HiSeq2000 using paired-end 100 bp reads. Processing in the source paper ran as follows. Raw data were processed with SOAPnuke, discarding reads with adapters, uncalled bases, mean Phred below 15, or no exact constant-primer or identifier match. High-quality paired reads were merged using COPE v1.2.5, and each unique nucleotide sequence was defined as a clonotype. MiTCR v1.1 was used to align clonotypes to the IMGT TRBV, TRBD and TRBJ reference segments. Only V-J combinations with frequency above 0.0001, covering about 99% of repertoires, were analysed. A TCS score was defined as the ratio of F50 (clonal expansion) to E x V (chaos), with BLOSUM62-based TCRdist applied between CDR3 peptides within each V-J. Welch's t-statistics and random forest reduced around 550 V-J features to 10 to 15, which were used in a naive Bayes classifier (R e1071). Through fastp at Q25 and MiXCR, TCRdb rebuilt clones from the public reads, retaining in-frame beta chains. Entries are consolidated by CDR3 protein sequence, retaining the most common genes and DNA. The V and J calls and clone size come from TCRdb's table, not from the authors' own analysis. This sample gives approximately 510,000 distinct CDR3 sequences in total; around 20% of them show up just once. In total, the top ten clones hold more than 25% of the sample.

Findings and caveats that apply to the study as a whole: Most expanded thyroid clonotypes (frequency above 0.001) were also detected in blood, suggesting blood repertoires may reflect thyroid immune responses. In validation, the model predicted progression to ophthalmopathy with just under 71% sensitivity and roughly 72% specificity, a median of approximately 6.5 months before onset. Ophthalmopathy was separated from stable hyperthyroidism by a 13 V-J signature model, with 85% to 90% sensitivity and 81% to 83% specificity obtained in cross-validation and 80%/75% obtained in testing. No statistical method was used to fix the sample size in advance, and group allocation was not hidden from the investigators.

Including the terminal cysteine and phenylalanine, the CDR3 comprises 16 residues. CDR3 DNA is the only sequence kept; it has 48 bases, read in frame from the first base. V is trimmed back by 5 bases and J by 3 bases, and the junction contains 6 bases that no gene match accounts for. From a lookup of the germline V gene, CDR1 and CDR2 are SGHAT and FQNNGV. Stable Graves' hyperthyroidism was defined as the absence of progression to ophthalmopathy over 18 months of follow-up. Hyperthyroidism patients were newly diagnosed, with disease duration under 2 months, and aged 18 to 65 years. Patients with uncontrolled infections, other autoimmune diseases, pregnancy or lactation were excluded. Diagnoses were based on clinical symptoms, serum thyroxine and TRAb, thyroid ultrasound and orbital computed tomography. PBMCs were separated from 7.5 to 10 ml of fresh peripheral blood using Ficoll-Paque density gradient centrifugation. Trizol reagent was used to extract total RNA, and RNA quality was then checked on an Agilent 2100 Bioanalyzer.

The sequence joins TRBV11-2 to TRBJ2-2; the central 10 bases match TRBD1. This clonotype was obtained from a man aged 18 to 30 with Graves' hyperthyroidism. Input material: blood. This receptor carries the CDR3 CASSPPGTGDTGELFF. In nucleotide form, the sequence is TGTGCCAGCAGCCCGCCCGGGACAGGGGACACCGGGGAGCTGTTTTTT.